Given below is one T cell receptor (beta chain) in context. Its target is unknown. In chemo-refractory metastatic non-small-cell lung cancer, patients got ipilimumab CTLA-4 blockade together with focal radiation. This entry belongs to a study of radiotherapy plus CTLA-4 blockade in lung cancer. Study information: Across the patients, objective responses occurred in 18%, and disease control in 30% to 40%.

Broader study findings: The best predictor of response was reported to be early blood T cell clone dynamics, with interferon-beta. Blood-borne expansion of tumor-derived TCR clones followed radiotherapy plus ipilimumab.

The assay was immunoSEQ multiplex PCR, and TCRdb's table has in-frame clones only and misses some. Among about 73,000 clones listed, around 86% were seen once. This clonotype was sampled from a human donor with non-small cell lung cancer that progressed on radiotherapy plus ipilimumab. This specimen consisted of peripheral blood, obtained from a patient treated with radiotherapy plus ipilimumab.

CDR3 residues: CASSSPGETQYF. CDR3 bases: TGTGCCAGCAGTTCCCCGGGGGAGACCCAGTACTTC. The rearrangement uses TRBV28 and TRBJ2-5; possibly TRBD2 for D (5 bases). The CDR3 is made up of 12 amino acids. Germline V gene sequence: CDR1 MDHEN, CDR2 SYDVKM. The germline V and J ends were trimmed by 4 bases and 5 bases, with 8 bases remaining between them.